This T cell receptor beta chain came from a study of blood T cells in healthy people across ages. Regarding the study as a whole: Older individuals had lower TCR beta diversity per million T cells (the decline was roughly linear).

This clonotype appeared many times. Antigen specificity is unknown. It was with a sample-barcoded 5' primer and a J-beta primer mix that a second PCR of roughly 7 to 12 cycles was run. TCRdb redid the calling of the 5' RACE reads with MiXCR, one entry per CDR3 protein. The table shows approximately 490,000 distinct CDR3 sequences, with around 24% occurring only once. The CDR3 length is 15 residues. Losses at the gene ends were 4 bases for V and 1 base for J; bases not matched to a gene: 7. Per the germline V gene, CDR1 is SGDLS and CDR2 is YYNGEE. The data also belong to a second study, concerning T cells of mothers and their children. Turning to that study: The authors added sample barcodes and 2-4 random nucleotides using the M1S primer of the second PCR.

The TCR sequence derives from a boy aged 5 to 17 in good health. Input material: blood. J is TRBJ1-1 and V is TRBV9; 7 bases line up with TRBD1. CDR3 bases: TGTGCCAGCAGCCCAAGAGACAGGGAGAACACTGAAGCTTTCTTT. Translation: CASSPRDRENTEAFF.